The 13 T cell receptor beta chains reported below all come from one sample, sequenced in a study of regulatory T cells in long-lasting Graves disease. Assembly of TCR beta libraries relied on iRepertoire HTBI primers together with Arm-PCR of CDR3 regions. TCRdb ran MiXCR on the multiplex PCR reads and lists one entry per CDR3 protein. This sample has some 450,000 distinct CDR3 sequences, with around a quarter found just once. Indicated time point: persistent/refractory GD, antithyroid drugs over 5 years with positive TRAb. TCR sequences were obtained from RNA taken from PBMCs. Source: peripheral blood mononuclear cells (PBMCs), taken when the disease was refractory, from a patient treated with antithyroid drugs. The source of these receptors is a female donor with Graves disease.

J is TRBJ2-2 and V is TRBV20-1; D is uncertain. Germline lookup yields CDR1 DFQATT and CDR2 SNEGSKA (reference sequence). V was trimmed by 3 bases and J by 1 base, leaving 9 bases between them. The CDR3 extends over 14 amino acids. The CDR3 DNA reads TGCAGTGCTAGCAAGCAGGAGAACACCGGGGAGCTGTTTTTT. It translates to CSASKQENTGELFF.

The chain joins TRBV29-1 to TRBJ2-1; 11 positions agree with TRBD2. The germline V gene encodes CDR1 SQVTM and CDR2 ANQGSEA. This CDR3 spans 20 amino acids. Trimming at V came to 7 bases and at J to 0 bases, leaving 20 bases not matched to a gene. The CDR3, as DNA: TGCAGCGCCTTCCTATTTCCTCTAGCGGGAGGTTTAAGCTCCTACAATGAGCAGTTCTTC. Its translation is CSAFLFPLAGGLSSYNEQFF.

This clonotype was seen a handful of times. The chain joins TRBV20-1 to TRBJ1-6, with TRBD1 matching 8 bases. There are 13 residues in the CDR3. V lost 6 bases, J lost 9 bases, and 7 bases stayed unmatched. The germline V gene encodes CDR1 DFQATT and CDR2 SNEGSKA (reference sequence). Written as DNA, the CDR3 is TGCAGTGCATCTCAGGGGGCCGGTTCACCCCTCCACTTT. It encodes CSASQGAGSPLHF.

The chain couples TRBV7-2 to TRBJ1-2, with 9 bases that match TRBD1. The V and J ends lost 5 bases and 4 bases, in that order; junction bases with no gene match: 11. The CDR3 is 16 amino acids. Germline loops: CDR1 SGHTA, CDR2 FQGNSA. The CDR3 nucleotides are TGTGCCAGCAGCATCACAGGGGGCGCGGGTCCCTATGGCTACACCTTC. The encoded protein is CASSITGGAGPYGYTF.

This clonotype has a single count. In DNA form, the CDR3 reads TGCGCCAGCAGCCAAGATCAGCAGGGCAATCAGCCCCAGCATTTT. As protein: CASSQDQQGNQPQHF. This chain joins TRBV4-1 and TRBJ1-5; no definite D call. Germline V gene sequence: CDR1 MGHRA, CDR2 YSYEKL. V lost 0 bases and J 2 bases, leaving 8 bases between the germline ends. The CDR3 is 15 residues long.

The rearrangement uses TRBV28 and TRBJ1-2; TRBD1 agrees at 12 bases. The germline CDR1 and CDR2 sequences are MDHEN and SYDVKM. Trimming at V came to 5 bases and at J to 4 bases, leaving 8 bases not matched to a gene. This CDR3 is 16 amino acids long. CDR3: CASSRAGTGGGYGYTF. DNA of the CDR3: TGTGCCAGCAGTCGGGCCGGGACAGGGGGCGGCTATGGCTACACCTTC.

This clonotype showed up many times. This chain uses TRBV2 with TRBJ2-7; 8 bases line up with TRBD2. V lost 6 bases, J lost 3 bases, and 10 bases stayed unmatched. The CDR3 runs to 15 residues. Germline CDR1 and CDR2: SNHLY and FYNNEI. The CDR3 coding sequence is TGTGCCAGCAGGGGGAGAGTGACTAGCGTCTACGAGCAGTACTTC. Its protein product is CASRGRVTSVYEQYF.

This chain uses TRBV27 with TRBJ1-2; D uncertain. The V end lost 5 bases, the J end lost 8 bases, and 24 bases lay between the germline ends. The CDR3 runs 16 residues. Per germline, CDR1 MNHEY and CDR2 SMNVEV (reference sequence). The CDR3 nucleotides are TGTGCCAGCAGTCCCCGGCGAACAGCCATCGGAGGGGGCTACACCTTC. Protein: CASSPRRTAIGGGYTF.

This clonotype was picked up a small number of times. The rearrangement uses TRBV24-1 and TRBJ1-5; tentative D call: TRBD1 (6 bases). The CDR3 is 15 residues long. V was trimmed by 3 bases and J by 4 bases, leaving 12 bases between them. Germline CDR1 KGHDR, CDR2 SFDVKD. CDR3 sequence (DNA): TGTGCCACCAGTGATAAGAGGGGGATGAATCAGCCCCAGCATTTT. It codes for CATSDKRGMNQPQHF.

This clonotype was observed at least ten times. The chain has TRBV6-5 and TRBJ2-3, with 8 bases identical to TRBD2. With 6 bases clipped from V and 6 bases from J, the junction kept 17 bases outside the gene matches. CDR3 length equals 17 residues. Germline assignment: CDR1 MNHEY and CDR2 SVGAGI. The CDR3 spells CASSYESQREFVDTQYF. CDR3 DNA: TGTGCCAGCAGCTACGAATCCCAGCGGGAGTTTGTTGATACGCAGTATTTT.

This clonotype was recorded a few times. The genes are TRBV29-1 and TRBJ2-2, with D possibly being TRBD2 (5 bases). V was trimmed by 4 bases and J by 5 bases, leaving 11 bases between them. Per germline, CDR1 SQVTM and CDR2 ANQGSEA. This CDR3 has 13 residues. CDR3 DNA: TGCAGCGTTGTAGGGAGTTGGACCGGGGAGCTGTTTTTT. It specifies CSVVGSWTGELFF.

There are a few counts of this clonotype. CDR3: CASSLFGANTGELFF. CDR3 sequence (DNA): TGTGCCAGCAGCTTATTCGGGGCGAACACCGGGGAGCTGTTTTTT. V gene TRBV11-2 combines with J gene TRBJ2-2, with D tentatively TRBD2 (5 bases). Trimming stripped 2 bases from V and 0 bases from J, with 7 bases between. From germline, CDR1 is SGHAT and CDR2 FQNNGV. The CDR3 consists of 15 residues.

This clonotype was seen only once. This chain links TRBV6-1 with TRBJ2-2; D call uncertain. Between the trimmed V and J ends, which lost 4 bases and 4 bases, there was a span of 7 bases. The CDR3 is 13 amino acids. The germline V gene has CDR1 MNHNS and CDR2 SASEGT. The CDR3 here is CASSVGATGELFF. CDR3 nucleotide sequence: TGTGCCAGCAGTGTCGGCGCCACCGGGGAGCTGTTTTTT.